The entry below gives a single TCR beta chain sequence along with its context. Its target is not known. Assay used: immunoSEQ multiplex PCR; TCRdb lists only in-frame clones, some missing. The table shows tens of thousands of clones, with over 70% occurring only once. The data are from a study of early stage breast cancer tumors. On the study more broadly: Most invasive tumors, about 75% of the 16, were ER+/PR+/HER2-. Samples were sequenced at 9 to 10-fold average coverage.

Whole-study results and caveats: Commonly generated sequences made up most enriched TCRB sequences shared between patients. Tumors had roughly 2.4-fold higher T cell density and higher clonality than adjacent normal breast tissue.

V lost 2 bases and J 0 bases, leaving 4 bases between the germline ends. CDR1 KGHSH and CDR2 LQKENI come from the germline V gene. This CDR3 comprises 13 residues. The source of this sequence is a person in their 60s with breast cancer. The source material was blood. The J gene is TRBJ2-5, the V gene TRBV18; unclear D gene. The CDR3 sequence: CASSPSYQETQYF. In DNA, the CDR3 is TGTGCCAGCTCACCATCGTACCAAGAGACCCAGTACTTC.